This TCR beta chain was sequenced in a study of OX40 agonist ivuxolimab in advanced cancers. Across the whole study: The dose-escalation group included hepatocellular carcinoma, melanoma, renal cell carcinoma and head and neck cancer. Study conclusions and caveats: On average, a greater number of expanded clones characterised CD8+ T cells relative to CD4+. Researchers did not determine the expanded peripheral T cells' antigen specificity. Among the lowest peripheral clonal expansion occurred in 0.1-3.0 mg/kg partial responders.

Sequencing used immunoSEQ multiplex PCR; TCRdb keeps in-frame clones, though not all of them. The data hold over 80,000 clones, with about 88% observed a single time. The germline V gene encodes CDR1 KGHSH and CDR2 LQKENI. The V segment lost 2 bases and the J segment 6 bases; nucleotides outside the gene matches: 8. The CDR3 loop spans 15 amino acids. In the case of this clone: Its antigen remains unidentified.

The source material was CD4+ or CD8+ T cells sorted from blood, sampled in a trial of the OX40 agonist ivuxolimab. The TCR was taken from an adult with an advanced solid tumor such as melanoma, head and neck, liver or kidney cancer. V and J are TRBV18 and TRBJ2-7, with 9 bases matching TRBD1. Here the CDR3 reads CASSPVRQGVGEQYF. CDR3 nucleotides: TGTGCCAGCTCACCAGTGAGACAGGGGGTTGGCGAGCAGTACTTC.